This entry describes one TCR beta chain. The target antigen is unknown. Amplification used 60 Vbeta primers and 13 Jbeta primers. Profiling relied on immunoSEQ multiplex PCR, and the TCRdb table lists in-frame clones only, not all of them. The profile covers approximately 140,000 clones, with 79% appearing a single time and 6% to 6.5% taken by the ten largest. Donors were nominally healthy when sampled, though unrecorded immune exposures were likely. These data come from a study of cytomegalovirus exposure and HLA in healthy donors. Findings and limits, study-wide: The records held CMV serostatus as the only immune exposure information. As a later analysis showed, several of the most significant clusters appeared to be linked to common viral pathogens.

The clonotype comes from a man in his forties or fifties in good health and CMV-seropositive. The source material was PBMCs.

CDR3: CASSLAGNDGYTF. The CDR3 bases are TGCGCCAGCAGCTTGGCGGGTAATGATGGCTACACCTTC. The chain recombines TRBV5-1 with TRBJ1-2, with D hard to call. Per the germline V gene, CDR1 is SGHRS and CDR2 is YFSETQ. CDR3 length equals 13 residues. V gave up 0 bases and J gave up 6 bases, with 9 bases separating them. The complete variable domain, with remaining parts taken from reference TRBV5-1 and TRBJ1-2, reads KAGVTQTPRYLIKTRGQQVTLSCSPISGHRSVSWYQQTPGQGLQFLFEYFSETQRNKGNFPGRFSGRQFSNSRSEMNVSTLELGDSALYLCASSLAGNDGYTFGSGTRLTVV.